Following are 6 T cell receptor beta chains from one sample sequenced in a study of OX40 agonist ivuxolimab in advanced cancers. Produced via immunoSEQ multiplex PCR; TCRdb's table is partial and in-frame only. The top ten hold 10% to 11% of the sample, which has over 70,000 clones, just under 90% seen once. The sample here was CD4+ or CD8+ T cells sorted from blood, taken in a trial of the OX40 agonist ivuxolimab. The receptors shown here come from an adult with an advanced solid tumor such as melanoma, head and neck, liver or kidney cancer.

The chain couples TRBV19 to TRBJ2-3; D not certain. Germline loops: CDR1 LNHDA, CDR2 SQIVND (reference sequence). V dropped 0 bases and J dropped 3 bases, with 13 bases sitting between them. The CDR3 contains 16 residues. CDR3 loop: CASSIEFRTETDTQYF. CDR3 DNA: TGTGCCAGTAGTATAGAGTTCCGGACGGAGACAGATACGCAGTATTTT. Looking up the rest from reference TRBV19 and TRBJ2-3 gives the full variable domain: DGGITQSPKYLFRKEGQNVTLSCEQNLNHDAMYWYRQDPGQGLRLIYYSQIVNDFQKGDIAEGYSVSREKKESFPLTVTSAQKNPTAFYLCASSIEFRTETDTQYFGPGTRLTVL.

The V and J genes are TRBV11-2 and TRBJ1-4, with D uncertain. Germline values: CDR1 SGHAT, CDR2 FQNNGV. This CDR3 contains 15 residues. V was pared by 4 bases and J by 0 bases, with 9 bases between. CDR3 sequence (DNA): TGTGCCAGCAGCTCGCCTGAGTCAACTAATGAAAAACTGTTTTTT. It specifies CASSSPESTNEKLFF. Looking up the rest from reference TRBV11-2 and TRBJ1-4 gives the full variable domain: EAGVAQSPRYKIIEKRQSVAFWCNPISGHATLYWYQQILGQGPKLLIQFQNNGVVDDSQLPKDRFSAERLKGVDSTLKIQPAKLEDSAVYLCASSSPESTNEKLFFGSGTQLSVL.

The chain uses TRBV15 and TRBJ2-5, with D perhaps matching TRBD1 (5 bases). The CDR3 is made up of 14 amino acids. The V end lost 1 base, the J end lost 2 bases, and 8 bases lay between the germline ends. Germline V gene data show CDR1 as LNHNV and CDR2 as YYDKDF (reference sequence). CDR3 in DNA: TGTGCCACCAGCAGAGTGGGGCCTCAAGAGACCCAGTACTTC. As protein: CATSRVGPQETQYF. Complete variable domain (other parts from reference TRBV15 and TRBJ2-5): DAMVIQNPRYQVTQFGKPVTLSCSQTLNHNVMYWYQQKSSQAPKLLFHYYDKDFNNEADTPDNFQSRRPNTSFCFLDIRSPGLGDTAMYLCATSRVGPQETQYFGPGTRLLVL.

This clone was seen only once. V usage is TRBV9 and J usage is TRBJ1-2; TRBD1 might be the D (5 bases). Germline V gene data show CDR1 as SGDLS and CDR2 as YYNGEE. CDR3 length: 15 amino acids. Trimming stripped 4 bases from V and 6 bases from J, with 19 bases between. DNA of the CDR3: TGTGCCAGCAGCCCCTGGGGGAACAGTGTAAATGGCTACACCTTC. It translates to CASSPWGNSVNGYTF. Supplemented by reference TRBV9 and TRBJ1-2, the full variable domain reads DSGVTQTPKHLITATGQRVTLRCSPRSGDLSVYWYQQSLDQGLQFLIQYYNGEERAKGNILERFSAQQFPDLHSELNLSSLELGDSALYFCASSPWGNSVNGYTFGSGTRLTVV.

This clone appeared a single time. The chain employs TRBV30 and TRBJ1-2; 8 positions agree with TRBD1. CDR1 and CDR2 from the germline V gene are GTSNPN and SVGIG (reference sequence). This CDR3 contains 13 residues. The trim removed 5 bases at V and 2 bases at J, leaving 4 bases unmatched. The CDR3 DNA reads as TGTGCCTGGGCGGGACAGGTGAACTATGGCTACACCTTC. Residues: CAWAGQVNYGYTF.

The V call is TRBV5-1, the J call TRBJ2-7; D is unclear. The V and J ends lost 4 bases and 0 bases respectively, with 14 bases between them. Looked up from germline, CDR1 is SGHRS and CDR2 is YFSETQ. This CDR3 comprises 15 residues. CDR3 protein: CASSPLAVSSYEQYF. CDR3 sequence (DNA): TGCGCCAGCAGCCCTCTTGCGGTTAGCTCCTACGAGCAGTACTTC.